The 25 T cell receptor beta chains given below trace back to one sample, sequenced in a study of Graves' ophthalmopathy and Graves' hyperthyroidism (dated by TCRdb to 2016 to 2019). Data came from an Illumina HiSeq 2000. For repertoire sequencing, TCR beta CDR3 regions were amplified from RNA transcripts. The first round of RT-PCR was done with HTBI primers and the Qiagen OneStep RT-PCR kit, and was followed by a second round of multiplex PCR, then size selection and purification. The raw public reads went through TCRdb reprocessing: fastp at Q25, MiXCR clone calling, in-frame beta chains kept. Under each unique CDR3 protein, matching rows form one entry showing the most common genes and DNA. The sample includes 350,000 to 450,000 distinct CDR3 sequences, with about 21% observed a single time. Jointly, the top ten make up 2.5% to 3.5% of the sample. The source material was peripheral blood. These receptors were taken from a woman younger than 35 with stable Graves' hyperthyroidism. Donor details come from another sample of the same person, matched by shared clones.

A single count supports this clonotype. This chain links TRBV28 with TRBJ2-5; D is perhaps TRBD1 or TRBD2 (6 bases each). The germline V gene has CDR1 MDHEN and CDR2 SYDVKM. This CDR3 has 14 amino acids. V was cut by 3 bases and J by 5 bases, with 13 bases left in between. The CDR3 sequence: CASSLRGAWETQYF. As DNA, the CDR3 is TGTGCCAGCAGTTTGAGGGGGGCATGGGAGACCCAGTACTTC.

Many counts were recorded for this clonotype. The chain carries TRBV6-1 and TRBJ1-6, with TRBD1 identical over 8 bases. The junction had 7 bases not matched to a gene; V was cut back by 5 bases and J by 10 bases. The CDR3 is made up of 14 amino acids. Germline values: CDR1 MNHNS, CDR2 SASEGT. The DNA of the CDR3 is TGTGCCAGCAGTCCCGGACAGGGTAAATCACCCCTCCACTTT. This sequence encodes CASSPGQGKSPLHF.

The V call is TRBV6-5, the J call TRBJ1-2; D remains ambiguous. Trimming took 5 bases from V and 12 from J, leaving 10 bases between them. This CDR3 is 10 amino acids long. CDR1 MNHEY and CDR2 SVGAGI come from the germline V gene. The CDR3 DNA reads as TGTGCCAGCAGTCTAGGGTCCCACACCTTC. This sequence encodes CASSLGSHTF.

This clonotype was picked up many times. This rearrangement joins TRBV6-1 to TRBJ2-7; D gene ambiguous. The germline V gene has CDR1 MNHNS and CDR2 SASEGT. This CDR3 has 15 residues. V lost 1 base, J lost 1 base, and 11 bases lay in between. CDR3 protein: CASSEGRWSSYEQYF. The CDR3 nucleotides read TGTGCCAGCAGTGAAGGGCGGTGGTCGTCCTACGAGCAGTACTTC.

This clonotype was picked up a small number of times. The V gene is TRBV11-2, the J gene TRBJ2-5; D unresolved. The V end was cut by 5 bases, the J end by 3 bases, with 13 bases between. Per the germline V gene, CDR1 is SGHAT and CDR2 is FQNNGV. There are 14 residues in the CDR3. CDR3: CASSPLRRKETQYF. Here the CDR3 DNA reads TGTGCCAGCAGCCCTCTGAGGCGAAAAGAGACCCAGTACTTC.

This clonotype was seen ten or more times. A much larger clone differs from this one at a single base, so this may be a read error. This chain links TRBV6-1 with TRBJ1-1, with D maybe TRBD1 (5 bases). Looked up from germline, CDR1 is MNHNS and CDR2 is SASEGT. V dropped 5 bases and J dropped 5 bases, with 18 bases sitting between them. The CDR3 runs to 15 residues. Here the CDR3 reads CASSQAGRGRTEAFF. The CDR3 DNA reads TGTGCCAGCAGTCAGGCGGGACGTGGGAGGACTGAAGCTTTCTTT.

The rearrangement joins TRBV11-1 to TRBJ1-1; 7 bases agree with TRBD1. Per the germline V gene, CDR1 is SGHAT and CDR2 is FQDESV (reference sequence). This CDR3 contains 17 residues. V was pared by 4 bases and J by 4 bases, with 15 bases of the junction left unmatched. The CDR3 spells CASSSKWATGNGTEAFF. The CDR3 nucleotides read TGTGCCAGCAGCTCGAAGTGGGCGACAGGGAACGGCACTGAAGCTTTCTTT.

V gene TRBV20-1 combines with J gene TRBJ1-5, with D uncertain. The CDR3 has 11 residues. The V end lost 1 base, the J end lost 3 bases, and 1 base lay between the germline ends. The germline V gene has CDR1 DFQATT and CDR2 SNEGSKA (reference sequence). CDR3 nucleotide sequence: TGCAGTGCTAGAGCCAATCAGCCCCAGCATTTT. Translated: CSARANQPQHF.

This rearrangement joins TRBV28 to TRBJ2-7; D is unclear. The CDR3 contains 12 residues. CDR1 MDHEN and CDR2 SYDVKM come from the germline V gene. V was clipped by 5 bases and J by 5 bases, with 10 bases between them. CDR3 sequence (DNA): TGTGCCAGCAGTCCTACCGACGACGAGCAGTACTTC. Amino acids: CASSPTDDEQYF.

This clonotype was found a few times. The chain joins TRBV9 to TRBJ1-6, with no clear D. Germline V CDR1 and CDR2: SGDLS, YYNGEE. V was shortened by 0 bases and J by 7 bases, with 8 bases between the two germline ends. This CDR3 is built from 14 residues. In DNA, the CDR3 is TGTGCCAGCAGCGTAGAGTCCATAAATTCACCCCTCCACTTT. Translating gives CASSVESINSPLHF. The whole variable domain, remainder taken from reference TRBV9 and TRBJ1-6, is DSGVTQTPKHLITATGQRVTLRCSPRSGDLSVYWYQQSLDQGLQFLIQYYNGEERAKGNILERFSAQQFPDLHSELNLSSLELGDSALYFCASSVESINSPLHFGNGTRLTVT.

This clonotype was counted at least ten times. The rearrangement uses TRBV6-1 and TRBJ2-7; TRBD1 agrees at 9 bases. Germline CDR1 and CDR2: MNHNS and SASEGT. The CDR3 extends over 14 amino acids. With V trimmed by 6 bases and J by 6 bases, 9 bases remained unmatched. The CDR3 is CASSPGTGHREQYF. The DNA for the CDR3 is TGTGCCAGCAGCCCCGGGACAGGGCACCGCGAGCAGTACTTC.

J is TRBJ1-5 and V is TRBV20-1; no clear D gene. The germline V gene has CDR1 DFQATT and CDR2 SNEGSKA (reference sequence). This CDR3 comprises 14 residues. With 0 bases removed from V and 3 bases from J, the gap between germline ends came to 9 bases. In nucleotides, the CDR3 is TGCAGTGCTAGAGATCCGGTTAACAATCAGCCCCAGCATTTT. Translated, it gives CSARDPVNNQPQHF.

The table lists this clonotype with many counts. The chain carries TRBV4-1 and TRBJ2-7, with D unresolved. This CDR3 is built from 15 residues. V was clipped by 3 bases and J by 2 bases, with 14 bases between them. Germline CDR1 and CDR2: MGHRA and YSYEKL. The CDR3 DNA reads TGCGCCAGCAGCCACGATTCTGACCCGACCTACGAGCAGTACTTC. It is translated as CASSHDSDPTYEQYF.

In this sample, this clonotype turned up many times. V usage is TRBV12-3 or TRBV12-4 and J usage is TRBJ1-1; tentatively, D is TRBD1 (5 bases). With 6 bases removed from V and 4 bases from J, the gap between germline ends came to 15 bases. The CDR3 contains 14 residues. The CDR3 spells CASSLHRGGTEAFF. DNA for the CDR3: TGTGCCAGCAGCCTTCACCGGGGGGGCACTGAAGCTTTCTTT.

This clonotype was seen just once. J is TRBJ1-5 and V is TRBV6-5; no clear D gene. Per germline, CDR1 MNHEY and CDR2 SVGAGI. The CDR3 extends over 17 amino acids. V was pared by 0 bases and J by 7 bases, with 19 bases between. DNA of the CDR3: TGTGCCAGCAGTTACTCCTCAGCCTCCGGCCGGGTGCAGCCCCAGCATTTT. Residues: CASSYSSASGRVQPQHF.

The chain couples TRBV10-3 to TRBJ1-2; 7 nucleotides line up with TRBD1. CDR3 length: 13 residues. Germline trimming cut 10 bases from V and 0 bases from J; bases unmatched to any gene: 5. CDR1 is ENHRY and CDR2 is SYGVKD in the germline V gene. This CDR3 reads CATNRGANYGYTF. The CDR3 DNA sequence: TGTGCCACCAACAGGGGTGCTAACTATGGCTACACCTTC.

There are many counts of this clonotype. The J gene is TRBJ1-2, the V gene TRBV7-2, with 7 bases lining up with TRBD1. The CDR3 loop spans 15 amino acids. Germline V gene sequence: CDR1 SGHTA, CDR2 FQGNSA. With V trimmed by 5 bases and J by 5 bases, 11 bases remained unmatched. The CDR3 region is CASSPTSDRVYGYTF. Written as DNA, the CDR3 is TGTGCCAGCAGCCCCACCTCAGACAGGGTTTATGGCTACACCTTC. The entire variable domain, with the rest obtained from reference TRBV7-2 and TRBJ1-2, is as follows: GAGVSQSPSNKVTEKGKDVELRCDPISGHTALYWYRQSLGQGLEFLIYFQGNSAPDKSGLPSDRFSAERTGGSVSTLTIQRTQQEDSAVYLCASSPTSDRVYGYTFGSGTRLTVV.

In its sample, this clonotype was seen a few times. V is TRBV29-1 and J is TRBJ2-6; no clear D. This CDR3 has 13 amino acids. V lost 3 bases to trimming and J lost 2 bases, with 5 bases between them. CDR1 and CDR2 from the germline V gene are SQVTM and ANQGSEA. CDR3 nucleotide sequence: TGCAGCGTTGAGGAAACTGGGGCCAACGTCCTGACTTTC. This gives the protein CSVEETGANVLTF.

This clonotype has more than one count but fewer than ten. This chain connects TRBV18 to TRBJ2-7, with no clear D. In germline, CDR1 is KGHSH, CDR2 LQKENI. V gave up 5 bases and J gave up 3 bases, with 14 bases separating them. The CDR3 loop spans 14 amino acids. The CDR3 sequence: CASSVYEGNYEQYF. The CDR3 DNA is TGTGCCAGCTCAGTTTACGAAGGGAACTACGAGCAGTACTTC.

Ten or more counts support this clonotype. The chain carries TRBV30 and TRBJ2-7, with 8 bases that match TRBD2. There are 14 residues in the CDR3. The germline V gene encodes CDR1 GTSNPN and CDR2 SVGIG (reference sequence). V dropped 2 bases and J dropped 3; count of bases not matched to a gene: 6. The CDR3 sequence is CAWSYHSGIYEQYF. CDR3 nucleotides: TGTGCCTGGAGTTACCATAGCGGGATCTACGAGCAGTACTTC.

This clonotype was picked up many times. This sequence joins TRBV2 and TRBJ2-2; the D gene is possibly TRBD1 (7 bases). Germline CDR1 and CDR2: SNHLY and FYNNEI. V gave up 6 bases and J gave up 5 bases, with 16 bases separating them. The CDR3 has 15 amino acids. In nucleotides, the CDR3 is TGTGCCAGCAGACTCACAGGGGCGGGGACCGGGGAGCTGTTTTTT. Residues: CASRLTGAGTGELFF.

The chain has TRBV4-1 and TRBJ2-4; D perhaps matches TRBD2 (5 bases). This CDR3 contains 17 residues. The V end lost 2 bases, the J end lost 0 bases, and 14 bases lay between the germline ends. Germline CDR1 and CDR2: MGHRA and YSYEKL. CDR3: CASSQTPPGLAKNIQYF. CDR3 in DNA: TGCGCCAGCAGCCAAACGCCGCCGGGGTTAGCCAAAAACATTCAGTACTTC.

This clonotype has at least ten counts. The V and J genes are TRBV11-2 and TRBJ2-2; 7 bases are a match to TRBD1. The CDR3 has 14 amino acids. Germline assignment: CDR1 SGHAT and CDR2 FQNNGV. J was trimmed by 12 bases and V by 4 bases; bases with no gene match: 11. CDR3 sequence reads: CASSYQIRQGQLFF. The DNA for the CDR3 is TGTGCCAGCAGCTACCAGATACGACAGGGACAGCTGTTTTTT. Full variable domain (remainder filled in from reference TRBV11-2 and TRBJ2-2): EAGVAQSPRYKIIEKRQSVAFWCNPISGHATLYWYQQILGQGPKLLIQFQNNGVVDDSQLPKDRFSAERLKGVDSTLKIQPAKLEDSAVYLCASSYQIRQGQLFFGEGSRLTVL.

There are many counts of this clonotype. This chain links TRBV20-1 with TRBJ2-5, with a possible D match to TRBD2 (5 bases). From germline, CDR1 is DFQATT and CDR2 SNEGSKA (reference sequence). Trimming removed 5 bases at V and 5 bases at J, with 12 bases between. The CDR3 has 12 amino acids. CDR3 bases: TGCAGTGCTGATGCCGCGGGCGAGACCCAGTACTTC. Protein product: CSADAAGETQYF.

Ten or more counts support this clonotype. This chain uses TRBV6-1 with TRBJ1-1; possible D gene TRBD1, 5 bases. This CDR3 region has 14 residues. V dropped 2 bases and J dropped 4 bases, with 11 bases sitting between them. Germline values: CDR1 MNHNS, CDR2 SASEGT. Here the CDR3 reads CASSEQGRFTEAFF. Written as DNA, the CDR3 is TGTGCCAGCAGTGAACAGGGACGGTTCACTGAAGCTTTCTTT.